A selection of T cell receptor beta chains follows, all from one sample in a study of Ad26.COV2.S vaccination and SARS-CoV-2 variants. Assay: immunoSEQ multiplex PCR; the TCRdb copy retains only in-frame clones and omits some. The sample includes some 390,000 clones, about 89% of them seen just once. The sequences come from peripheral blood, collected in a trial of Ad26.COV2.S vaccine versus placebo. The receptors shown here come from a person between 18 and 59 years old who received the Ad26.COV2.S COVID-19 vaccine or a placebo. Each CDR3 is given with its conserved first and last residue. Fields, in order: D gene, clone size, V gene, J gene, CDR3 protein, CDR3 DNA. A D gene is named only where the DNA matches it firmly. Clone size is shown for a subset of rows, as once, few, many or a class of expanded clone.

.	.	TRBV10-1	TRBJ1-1	CASGGPSEAFF	TGCGCCAGCGGTGGACCGAGTGAAGCTTTCTTT
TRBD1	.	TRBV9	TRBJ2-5	CAGSEAGTGGGETQYF	TGTGCCGGCAGCGAGGCCGGGACAGGGGGCGGAGAGACCCAGTACTTC
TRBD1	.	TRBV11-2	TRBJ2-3	CASSPGQGAQYF	TGTGCCAGCAGCCCTGGACAGGGGGCACAGTATTTT
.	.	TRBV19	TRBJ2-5	CASSNSAFGRGEETQYF	TGTGCCAGTAGCAATAGTGCCTTCGGACGGGGAGAAGAGACCCAGTACTTC
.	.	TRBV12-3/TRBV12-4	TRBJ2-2	CASSRTTGELFF	TGTGCCAGCAGTAGGACTACCGGGGAGCTGTTTTTT
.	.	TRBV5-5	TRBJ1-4	CASSHGTFNEKLFF	TGTGCCAGCAGCCACGGGACGTTTAATGAAAAACTGTTTTTT
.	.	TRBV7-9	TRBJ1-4	CASSLAIAGIGEKLFF	TGTGCCAGCAGCTTAGCGATCGCGGGAATCGGTGAAAAACTGTTTTTT
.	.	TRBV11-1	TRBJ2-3	CASSWGPASPDTQYF	TGTGCCAGCAGCTGGGGCCCAGCTAGCCCAGATACGCAGTATTTT
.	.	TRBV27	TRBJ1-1	CASRVDTKNTEAFF	TGTGCCAGCAGGGTGGACACAAAGAACACTGAAGCTTTCTTT
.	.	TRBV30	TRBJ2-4	CAWSADGPIQYF	TGTGCCTGGAGTGCTGACGGACCTATTCAGTACTTC
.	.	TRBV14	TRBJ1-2	CASSQARGDYGYTF	TGTGCCAGCAGCCAAGCCAGGGGCGACTATGGCTACACCTTC
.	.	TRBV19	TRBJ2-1	CASSTTPRSGTYNEQFF	TGTGCCAGTAGTACAACCCCTCGTAGCGGCACCTACAATGAGCAGTTCTTC
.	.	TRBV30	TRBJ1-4	CAWRPGGGGGKEKLFF	TGTGCCTGGAGGCCCGGAGGTGGGGGCGGGAAAGAAAAACTGTTTTTT
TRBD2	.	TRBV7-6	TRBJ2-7	CASSSLAGGGSYEQYF	TGTGCCAGCAGCTCTCTAGCGGGAGGGGGAAGCTACGAGCAGTACTTC
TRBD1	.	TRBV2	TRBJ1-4	CASTPGQGGEKLFF	TGTGCCAGCACCCCGGGACAGGGTGGGGAAAAACTGTTTTTT
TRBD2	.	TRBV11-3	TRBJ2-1	CASSSGLANNEQFF	TGTGCCAGCAGCTCGGGACTAGCAAACAATGAGCAGTTCTTC
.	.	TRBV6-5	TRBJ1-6	CASSYSGGLNSPLHF	TGTGCCAGCAGTTACTCGGGAGGGCTTAATTCACCCCTCCACTTT
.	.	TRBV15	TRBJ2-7	CATSRDISGYEQYF	TGTGCCACCAGCAGAGATATTTCCGGATACGAGCAGTACTTC
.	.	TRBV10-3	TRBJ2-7	CAIICYEQYF	TGTGCCATCATCTGCTACGAGCAGTACTTC
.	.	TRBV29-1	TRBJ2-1	CSVYQDNEQFF	TGCAGCGTTTACCAGGACAATGAGCAGTTCTTC
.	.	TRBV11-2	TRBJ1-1	CASSLQRLNTEAFF	TGTGCCAGCAGCCTTCAACGACTGAACACTGAAGCTTTCTTT
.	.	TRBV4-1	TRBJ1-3	CASSQEPRIGNTIYF	TGCGCCAGCAGCCAAGAGCCCCGGATCGGAAACACCATATATTTT
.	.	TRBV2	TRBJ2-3	CASSWGDTQYF	TGTGCCTCCTCTTGGGGGGATACGCAGTATTTT
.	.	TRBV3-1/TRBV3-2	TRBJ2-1	CASSQGRNEQFF	TGTGCCAGCAGCCAGGGACGCAATGAGCAGTTCTTC
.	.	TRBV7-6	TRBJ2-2	CASSRGRSNTGELFF	TGTGCCAGCTCCAGAGGAAGGTCGAACACCGGGGAGCTGTTTTTT
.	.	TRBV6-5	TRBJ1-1	CASSSGPATEAFF	TGTGCCAGCAGTTCCGGGCCGGCGACTGAAGCTTTCTTT
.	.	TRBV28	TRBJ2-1	CASSLAGTYNEQFF	TGTGCCAGCAGTCTTGCTGGGACCTACAATGAGCAGTTCTTC
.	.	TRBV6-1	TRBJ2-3	CASSEDGHGGSPWDTQYF	TGTGCCAGCAGTGAAGACGGTCATGGGGGCTCCCCCTGGGATACGCAGTATTTT
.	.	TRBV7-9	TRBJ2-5	CASSLVQEETQYF	TGTGCCAGCAGCTTGGTGCAGGAGGAGACCCAGTACTTC
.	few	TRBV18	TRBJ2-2	CASSPSGFVNTGELFF	TGTGCCAGCTCACCATCAGGGTTTGTGAACACCGGGGAGCTGTTTTTT
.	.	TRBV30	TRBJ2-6	CAFPFSGANVLTF	TGTGCCTTCCCCTTTTCTGGGGCCAACGTCCTGACTTTC